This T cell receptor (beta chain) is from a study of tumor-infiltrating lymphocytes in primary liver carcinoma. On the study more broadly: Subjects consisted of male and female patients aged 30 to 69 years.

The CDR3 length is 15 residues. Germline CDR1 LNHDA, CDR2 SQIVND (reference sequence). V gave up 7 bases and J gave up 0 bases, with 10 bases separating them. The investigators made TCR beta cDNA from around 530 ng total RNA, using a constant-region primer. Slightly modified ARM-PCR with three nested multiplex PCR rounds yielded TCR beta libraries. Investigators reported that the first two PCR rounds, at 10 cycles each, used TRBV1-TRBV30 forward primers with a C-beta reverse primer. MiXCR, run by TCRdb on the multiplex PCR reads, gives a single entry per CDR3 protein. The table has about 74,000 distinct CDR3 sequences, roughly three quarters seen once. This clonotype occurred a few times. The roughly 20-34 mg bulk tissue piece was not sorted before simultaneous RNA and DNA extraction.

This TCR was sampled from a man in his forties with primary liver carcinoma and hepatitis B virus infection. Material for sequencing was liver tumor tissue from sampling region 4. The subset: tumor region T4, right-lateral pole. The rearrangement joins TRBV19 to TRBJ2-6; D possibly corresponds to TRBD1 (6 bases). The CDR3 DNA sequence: TGTGCCAGTACCAACAGGGTCTCTGGGGCCAACGTCCTGACTTTC. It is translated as CASTNRVSGANVLTF.